This T cell receptor (beta chain) was found in a study of regulatory T cells in long-lasting Graves disease. The time point denotes: newly diagnosed GD, antithyroid drugs for less than 3 months. The TCR library was made from RNA extracted from PBMCs. The CDR3 totals 13 residues. The V gene's germline CDR1 is LNHDA and CDR2 SQIVND (reference sequence). Researchers made TCR beta libraries by using iRepertoire HTBI primers and running Arm-PCR on CDR3 regions. TCRdb re-called the multiplex PCR reads through MiXCR, storing one row per CDR3 protein. The sample holds 360,000 or so distinct CDR3 sequences, about 10% seen once. This sample was also put to use in a study of T cells in Graves' hyperthyroidism and ophthalmopathy.

The rearrangement uses TRBV19 and TRBJ1-2; 9 bases align to TRBD1. This sequence was found in a woman between 18 and 30 years old with Graves disease. The specimen was peripheral blood mononuclear cells (PBMCs), collected at new diagnosis, from a patient treated with antithyroid drugs. In DNA, the CDR3 is TGTGCGACGGGACAGGGAGGGAACTATGGCTACACCTTC. Its protein product is CATGQGGNYGYTF.